This T cell receptor (beta chain) is drawn from a study of cytomegalovirus exposure and HLA in healthy donors (dated by TCRdb to 2016 to 2017). Regarding the complete study: An earlier analysis of roughly 610 of the donors reported 276 Gb of sequence data and approximately 120 million unique TCR beta sequences obtained from around 180 million T cells. Roughly 300 gigabases of sequencing data and around 88 million unique TCR sequences made up an early release that covered around 640 HLA-typed donors. Of the approximately 400 genotyped donors, 75% to 85% were placed in the genetic ancestry cluster associated with self-reported Caucasian donors. The study was designed to test whether signatures of past pathogen exposure could be identified by cataloging public T cell receptors. The study profiled the T cell repertoires of approximately 700 subjects by immunosequencing and related them to cytomegalovirus serostatus. Along with the approximately 600-subject first cohort, a separate validation cohort of 120 different subjects was used. High-throughput TCR immunosequencing, statistical association of individual TCRs with disease status, and machine learning were combined to predict cytomegalovirus infection status. In a later analysis, previously published TCR beta repertoires from several hundred donors were re-analyzed and high-resolution HLA genotyping was added so that TCR occurrence patterns could be studied. Rather than using new phenotypic data, the later analysis identified candidate immune exposures from TCR beta sequences and from how often those sequences occurred across donors. An earlier analysis of 587 of the donors used high-throughput TCR beta sequencing to judge whether each TCR beta V gene segment behaved as functional or pseudogenic. Donor age, sex, ethnicity and CMV serostatus were collected together with the repertoire data. A later genetic analysis took genome-wide SNP genotypes for about 65% of the 666 donors and used that subset as a discovery cohort. All discovery cohort repertoires had been generated using a single sequencing platform. HLA typing covered class I and class II loci at four-digit resolution. The number of typed donors differed by locus: roughly 629-640 for A, B, C, DRB1 and DQB1; approximately 540 for DQA1; around 580 for DPA1; and roughly 450 for DPB1. Roughly 5 DR-DQ haplotypes were treated as single units for association and clustering because of strong linkage in the cohort. Among around 400 genotyped donors of the cohort, an average of roughly 230,000 unique TCR beta nucleotide sequences was sequenced per donor, of which about 19% were non-productive.

Library preparation employed the immunoSEQ multiplex PCR assay. The multiplex PCR relied on a mix of 60 forward primers for TCR Vbeta segments and 13 reverse primers for TCR Jbeta segments. The CDR3 region of rearranged TCR beta genes was amplified from genomic DNA by a multiplex PCR assay. The amplified TCR beta libraries were sequenced on the Illumina HiSeq System as 87-base-pair reads. The paper's processing steps were these. A later analysis counted approximately 76 million unique TCR beta chains across the 670 or so repertoires, and roughly 9.9 million of these chains were shared by at least two donors. A nearest-neighbor algorithm error-corrected the raw reads and collapsed the reads into unique sequences, merging closely related sequences to remove PCR and sequencing errors. To assign V, D and J gene segments, CDR3 sequences were aligned to IMGT reference sequences. For a sequence to be retained, a match of at least six nucleotides was required to both a V gene segment and a J gene segment. A rearrangement was called productive if the CDR3 had no stop codons and remained in frame with V and J, and every other rearrangement was called non-productive. Following IMGT convention, CDR3 was defined as the stretch from the second conserved V-encoded cysteine up to the conserved J-encoded phenylalanine. The earlier analysis of about 560 of the donors excluded any sequence lacking an unambiguous match to a single V gene segment. In an earlier analysis of about 590 of the donors, a V segment was called functional when productive rearrangements were above 56.7%, and segregating when the standard deviation between donors exceeded 5%. A statistical classification framework was built to diagnose cytomegalovirus status from the catalog of TCR beta chain sequences. V and J gene assignment, in a later analysis, came from comparing TCR nucleotide sequences with IMGT/GENE-DB human TR gene sequences. A later analysis assigned CDR3 sequences and most-parsimonious VDJ recombination scenarios with the TCRdist pipeline. In a later analysis, every TCR beta chain was defined by the combination of its CDR3 amino acid sequence and its V-gene family, and reads without a unique V-gene family were dropped. As a way to deal with suspected cross-contamination and a sequencing artifact, a later analysis dropped more than 500 nucleotide sequences that were highly shared and had low generation probability. In a later analysis, a clonal expansion index for each public chain was calculated from normalized within-repertoire ranks of inferred template counts. A later analysis computed generation probabilities with a VDJ recombination model fitted to out-of-frame rearrangements, and checked the results against IGoR. In a later analysis, hypergeometric tests were used to score TCR-TCR, TCR-HLA and TCR-CMV co-occurrence, with a repertoire-size bias correction applied to TCR pairs. A later analysis estimated false discovery rates by permuting HLA or CMV assignments 20 times. A later analysis grouped co-occurring TCRs with DBSCAN, adding TCRdist sequence similarity when clustering within HLA-allele-positive subsets. Repertoires with fewer than 30,000 or more than 120,000 public chains, plus five repertoires with anomalous nucleotide sharing, were excluded from co-occurrence clustering. Held by TCRdb, this immuneACCESS table contains in-frame sequences only and omits some clones. Under half of the omission traces to an unresolved V gene where checked; the cause of the rest is unknown. That table gives V, J and clone size, and the DNA gave D and trimming. In all, the sample holds about 180,000 clones, and around 81% of those were seen once. The ten most abundant clones make up about 2.3% of the sample.

Study-wide conclusions, independent of this receptor: Immune exposure information for the cohort was limited to CMV serostatus. In both the original and validation cohorts, the classifier was reported to diagnose cytomegalovirus status with high specificity and sensitivity. The presence/absence analyses assumed that sequencing depth was roughly uniform across donors, and that assumption may not be true. In a later analysis, HLA-associated TCR beta chains were found to be more clonally expanded and to have lower generation probabilities than equally common non-associated chains. When HLA alleles, especially DR and DQ, strongly co-occurred, TCR associations were difficult to assign to individual alleles. HLA typing was unavailable for some donors at each locus, so association tests used only the typed subset. According to a later genetic analysis, donors in an Asian-associated ancestry cluster had fewer N-insertions in productive TCRs than the roughly 660-donor mean. A further reported finding was that TCR beta sequences accurately predicted the HLA-A and HLA-B alleles for most subjects in the first cohort. A group of highly shared sequence variants was considered likely to be a technical artifact of the sequencing pipeline. The study listed approximately 150 TCR beta chains as associated with cytomegalovirus. A later analysis associated 16,951 TCR beta sequences with specific HLA alleles at a false discovery rate of 0.05. Linkage disequilibrium might explain the correlated functional status among segregating V segments, but an unknown experimental factor could not be ruled out. In a later analysis, most CMV-associated TCR beta chains were found to appear HLA-restricted, with HLA associations seemingly driven largely by CMV exposure. Some IMGT-functional V segments, including TRBV6-2 and TRBV6-3, could not be told apart with the 87-base-pair reads, so those segments were excluded. While some public TCRs were present in many individuals, most TCR sequences turned up only very rarely across donors. The earlier analysis of some 540 of the donors excluded over 15 rarely observed V segments, including chromosome 9 orphons, because counts were too low. In an earlier analysis of several hundred of the donors, most TCR beta V segments were observed in productive rearrangements about 90% or about 30% of the time, broadly matching IMGT annotations. According to a later analysis, TCR association rates differed among HLA loci, with DRB1 alleles showing the most associated TCRs and HLA-C alleles showing the fewest. The cohort was sequenced for TCR beta chains only, and without alpha or paired-chain data the features that could be detected were limited. It was suggested by the authors that the approach could potentially be generalized to other disease states and immunological phenotypes. According to a later analysis, parvovirus B19, influenza, CMV and Epstein-Barr virus appeared linked to several top co-occurrence clusters. A few of the identified cytomegalovirus-associated TCR beta chains were confirmed in vitro to be specific for cytomegalovirus antigens. A later genetic analysis associated a missense DCLRE1C variant with V-gene and J-gene trimming of TCR beta chains, and an independent cohort replicated the association.

The cohort comprised 710 or so healthy bone marrow donors. All cohort members were sampled while nominally healthy, although unrecorded immune exposures were likely present. The donor was CMV seronegative and was included in the group of a few hundred seronegative cohort members. Each donor provided a peripheral blood sample, and peripheral blood mononuclear cells were used for TCR beta sequencing. Genomic DNA extraction from the blood cell samples was performed with the Qiagen DNeasy Blood Extraction Kit. As regards this clone: Its target antigen remains unknown. No base qualities exist here, and no much larger clone lies one base off it.

Here V drops 7 bases and J drops 4 bases, and the junction holds 15 bases not matched to any gene. Looking up the germline V gene (reference sequence) yields CDR1 LNHNV and CDR2 YYDKDF. From its cysteine to its phenylalanine, the CDR3 spans 17 amino acids. Only the CDR3 region is kept as DNA, spanning 51 bases read in frame from base 1. The source is a woman aged 25 to 39 in good health and CMV-seronegative. What was sequenced was PBMCs. The sequence is built from TRBV15 and TRBJ2-3, and 9 junctional nucleotides match TRBD1. The CDR3 has the sequence CATIRGQGIVRADTQYF. The DNA sequence is as follows: TGTGCCACCATTAGGGGACAGGGTATTGTTAGGGCAGATACGCAGTATTTT.